Listed here are 23 T cell receptor beta chains from one sample, sequenced in a study of blood T cells in healthy people across ages (dated by TCRdb to between 2014 and 2017). Libraries were built with 5' RACE. Sequencing instrument: Illumina HiSeq 2500. A second PCR of roughly 7 to 11 cycles was performed with a sample-barcoded 5' primer and a J-beta primer mix. The raw public data were reprocessed by TCRdb itself: fastp quality trimming at Q25, MiXCR clonotype calling, in-frame beta chains only. Duplicate CDR3 protein sequences are folded into a single record with the most common DNA and genes. The sample contains roughly 730,000 distinct CDR3 sequences, just over 55% of them found a single time. The biggest ten clones account for around 24% of the sample. The specimen sequenced was blood. These receptor sequences come from a man aged 40-55 years in good health.

This clonotype was counted only a few times. This chain uses TRBV4-3 with TRBJ2-1; TRBD2 aligns across 12 bases. V was pared by 1 base and J by 15 bases, with 4 bases of the junction left unmatched. Germline CDR1 is LGHNA and CDR2 is YSLEER. The CDR3 has 13 amino acids. The CDR3 reads CASSQGLAGVGFF. DNA for the CDR3: TGCGCCAGCAGCCAAGGACTAGCGGGAGTTGGGTTCTTC.

The rearrangement joins TRBV7-3 to TRBJ2-6, with D maybe TRBD2 (6 bases). Germline V gene sequence: CDR1 SGHTA, CDR2 FQGTGA. The CDR3 length is 18 residues. V lost 2 bases, J lost 0 bases, and 14 bases lay in between. CDR3 DNA sequence: TGTGCCAGCAGCTTATACGCCGGAGGGATCTCTGGGGCCAACGTCCTGACTTTC. Translated, it gives CASSLYAGGISGANVLTF.

The chain joins TRBV6-2 or TRBV6-3 to TRBJ2-5; D ambiguous. The J call could be wrong; TRBJ2-7 is a better fit for the DNA end. The CDR3 is 15 amino acids. Germline CDR1 MNHEY, CDR2 SVGEGT. CDR3: CASSPHEIPGSEQYF. DNA of the CDR3: TGTGCCAGCAGTCCACACGAAATCCCAGGTTCCGAGCAGTACTTC.

This clonotype showed up just once. V usage is TRBV6-6 and J usage is TRBJ1-1, with 7 bases that match TRBD1. The trim removed 5 bases at V and 4 bases at J, leaving 10 bases unmatched. This CDR3 is 15 amino acids long. The germline gives CDR1 MNHNY, CDR2 SVGAGI (reference sequence). The CDR3 spells CASSPGQVLGTEAFF. In DNA form, the CDR3 reads TGTGCCAGCAGTCCAGGACAGGTTTTGGGCACTGAAGCTTTCTTT.

This clonotype was recorded once. V is TRBV20-1 and J is TRBJ2-7; tentative D call: TRBD1 (6 bases). Germline assignment: CDR1 DFQATT and CDR2 SNEGSKA (reference sequence). The CDR3 runs 15 residues. V was shortened by 1 base and J by 5 bases, with 18 bases between the two germline ends. The CDR3 bases are TGCAGTGCTAGAGCGCCCAGGCGGACAGTCAACGAGCAGTACTTC. The encoded protein is CSARAPRRTVNEQYF.

V gene TRBV7-7 combines with J gene TRBJ2-5; D unresolved. The V end was cut by 2 bases, the J end by 5 bases, with 15 bases between. The germline CDR1 and CDR2 sequences are SSHAT and FNYEAQ (reference sequence). The CDR3 is 15 residues long. The DNA for the CDR3 is TGTGCCAGCAGCTTAATTCCTACCTGGTCCGAGACCCAGTACTTC. It codes for CASSLIPTWSETQYF. Variable domain in full (rest from reference TRBV7-7 and TRBJ2-5): GAGVSQSPRYKVTKRGQDVTLRCDPISSHATLYWYQQALGQGPEFLTYFNYEAQPDKSGLPSDRFSAERPEGSISTLTIQRTEQRDSAMYRCASSLIPTWSETQYFGPGTRLLVL.

The V gene is TRBV6-1, the J gene TRBJ2-5, with TRBD2 matching 10 bases. V lost 6 bases and J lost 5; bases outside the gene matches: 15. This CDR3 comprises 17 residues. The germline gives CDR1 MNHNS, CDR2 SASEGT. In DNA, the CDR3 is TGTGCCAGCAGCGAACTAGCGGGGTACCCCCGTTCTGAGACCCAGTACTTC. It is translated as CASSELAGYPRSETQYF.

This sequence joins TRBV7-9 and TRBJ2-1; possibly TRBD1 or TRBD2 for D (6 bases each). V lost 2 bases to trimming and J lost 8 bases, with 19 bases between them. This CDR3 is 16 amino acids long. Looked up from germline, CDR1 is SEHNR and CDR2 is FQNEAQ (reference sequence). As DNA, the CDR3 is TGTGCCAGCAGCTTAAGCCGGGGGCCTTTAAGCGATGAGCAGTTCTTC. It is translated as CASSLSRGPLSDEQFF. Full variable domain (missing parts from reference TRBV7-9 and TRBJ2-1): DTGVSQNPRHKITKRGQNVTFRCDPISEHNRLYWYRQTLGQGPEFLTYFQNEAQLEKSRLLSDRFSAERPKGSFSTLEIQRTEQGDSAMYLCASSLSRGPLSDEQFFGPGTRLTVL.

To note about this clonotype: One end of the junction fails to match germline, which may point to a read error. This CDR3 reads CAGSPLTSGLTDTQYF. CDR3 coding DNA: TGTGCCGGCAGCCCGTTAACTAGCGGCCTAACAGATACGCAGTATTTT. V usage is TRBV11-2 and J usage is TRBJ2-3, with 8 bases fitting TRBD2. This CDR3 has 16 amino acids. From germline, CDR1 is SGHAT and CDR2 FQNNGV.

This chain joins TRBV5-6 and TRBJ2-1; 8 nucleotides match TRBD1. V dropped 4 bases and J dropped 5; count of bases not matched to a gene: 5. From germline, CDR1 is SGHDT and CDR2 YYEEEE. The CDR3 runs 14 residues. As DNA, the CDR3 is TGTGCCAGCAGCCTTGAGACAGGGGACAATGAGCAGTTCTTC. This encodes CASSLETGDNEQFF.

The count of this clonotype is one. This sequence joins TRBV13 and TRBJ1-2; the D is unclear. CDR3 length: 16 residues. Trimming left V 0 bases short and J 0 bases short, with 11 bases between. Germline CDR1 is PRHDT and CDR2 is FYEKMQ (reference sequence). The DNA of the CDR3 is TGTGCCAGCAGCTTAGGCGTACAGCCTTCTAACTATGGCTACACCTTC. Translated: CASSLGVQPSNYGYTF.

This sequence joins TRBV5-1 and TRBJ1-2; TRBD1 matches 7 bases. V dropped 4 bases and J dropped 4; count of bases not matched to a gene: 10. The V gene's germline CDR1 is SGHRS and CDR2 YFSETQ. The CDR3 length is 15 residues. CDR3 in amino acids: CASSTTTGTAYGYTF. The CDR3 DNA is TGCGCCAGCAGCACGACTACCGGGACAGCCTATGGCTACACCTTC. Combining the CDR3 with reference TRBV5-1 and TRBJ1-2 gives the whole variable domain KAGVTQTPRYLIKTRGQQVTLSCSPISGHRSVSWYQQTPGQGLQFLFEYFSETQRNKGNFPGRFSGRQFSNSRSEMNVSTLELGDSALYLCASSTTTGTAYGYTFGSGTRLTVV.

This clonotype was seen just once. This chain joins TRBV6-6 and TRBJ2-7; 7 bases are shared with TRBD1. The germline gives CDR1 MNHNY, CDR2 SVGAGI (reference sequence). V lost 0 bases and J lost 0; bases outside the gene matches: 5. The CDR3 is 16 residues long. CDR3 coding DNA: TGTGCCAGCAGTTACTCTGCGACAGGGAGCTCCTACGAGCAGTACTTC. This gives the protein CASSYSATGSSYEQYF.

This chain links TRBV28 with TRBJ2-2, with 9 bases that match TRBD1. This CDR3 comprises 14 residues. Germline loops: CDR1 MDHEN, CDR2 SYDVKM. Unmatched junction bases numbered 3, after V lost 4 bases and J lost 6 bases. The CDR3 DNA reads TGTGCCAGCAGTTGGACAGGGGAGGCCGGGGAGCTGTTTTTT. Translating gives CASSWTGEAGELFF.

The chain combines TRBV29-1 with TRBJ2-1; 8 bases are shared with TRBD2. There are 13 residues in the CDR3. J lost 8 bases, V lost 7 bases, and 10 bases had no gene match. Germline lookup yields CDR1 SQVTM and CDR2 ANQGSEA. The CDR3 region is CSAWTGGLYEQFF. In DNA form, the CDR3 reads TGCAGCGCCTGGACGGGGGGGTTGTATGAGCAGTTCTTC.

V usage is TRBV20-1 and J usage is TRBJ1-5, with unresolved D. V shed 0 bases and J shed 3 bases, with 15 bases lying between them. This CDR3 has 16 residues. From germline, CDR1 is DFQATT and CDR2 SNEGSKA (reference sequence). The CDR3 loop reads CSARDSAQPSNQPQHF. The CDR3 nucleotides are TGCAGTGCTAGAGATTCAGCGCAGCCATCCAATCAGCCCCAGCATTTT.

This chain links TRBV6-2 or TRBV6-3 with TRBJ2-4; tentatively, D is TRBD1 (6 bases). The J call is uncertain, as TRBJ2-7 better fits the DNA end. There are 15 residues in the CDR3. Germline CDR1 and CDR2: MNHEY and SVGEGT. CDR3 DNA sequence: TGTGCCAGCAGTTACTGGGCAGGGGACTCCTACGAGCAGTACTTC. Protein product: CASSYWAGDSYEQYF.

In its sample, this clonotype was seen once. The chain's CDR3 is CASSQEKNLAGGPLETQYF. The CDR3 DNA follows: TGTGCCAGCAGCCAAGAAAAAAATCTAGCGGGGGGGCCGTTGGAGACCCAGTACTTC. This chain uses TRBV3-1 with TRBJ2-5; TRBD2 matches 12 bases. Germline values: CDR1 LGHDT, CDR2 YNNKEL (reference sequence). Losses at the gene ends were 0 bases for V and 5 bases for J; bases not matched to a gene: 13. CDR3 length equals 19 residues.

Details on this clonotype: The missing conserved phenylalanine or tryptophan at the end of this CDR3 makes a read error likely. The rearrangement links TRBV4-2 to TRBJ1-3, with 8 bases lining up with TRBD1. This CDR3 has 21 residues. J lost 0 bases, V lost 0 bases, and 16 bases had no gene match. CDR1 is LGHNA, CDR2 YNFKEQ, per germline. DNA for the CDR3: TGTGCCAGCAGCCAAGAGTTAGGGGCAGGGGGCCTGATTAGCTCTGGAAACACCATATATGTT. This codes for CASSQELGAGGLISSGNTIYV.

The chain joins TRBV9 to TRBJ2-5; D is perhaps TRBD1 (6 bases). Germline loops: CDR1 SGDLS, CDR2 YYNGEE. Trimming cost V 1 base and J 0 bases, with 10 bases left between them. The CDR3 is made up of 15 amino acids. The CDR3 DNA reads TGTGCCAGCAGCGTAACTACAGGGTACCAAGAGACCCAGTACTTC. Its protein is CASSVTTGYQETQYF.

The V gene is TRBV10-3, the J gene TRBJ2-2; TRBD1 aligns across 9 bases. The germline V gene has CDR1 ENHRY and CDR2 SYGVKD. This CDR3 has 14 residues. Trimming took 10 bases from V and 5 from J; bases not matched to a gene: 8. The CDR3 sequence is CATRRDRETGELFF. The CDR3 DNA reads TGTGCCACGCGCCGGGACAGGGAAACCGGGGAGCTGTTTTTT.

This clonotype showed up just a few times. The gene calls are TRBV6-5 and TRBJ2-7, with 15 bases identical to TRBD2. Per germline, CDR1 MNHEY and CDR2 SVGAGI. CDR3 size: 16 residues. Trimming took 2 bases from V and 4 from J; bases not matched to a gene: 3. The CDR3: CASSYPGLAGGYEQYF. The CDR3 DNA reads TGTGCCAGCAGTTACCCTGGACTAGCGGGGGGGTACGAGCAGTACTTC.

This clonotype was counted only a few times. The chain recombines TRBV15 with TRBJ2-3; D is unresolved. There are 14 residues in the CDR3. Germline CDR1 reads LNHNV; CDR2 reads YYDKDF (reference sequence). Trimming stripped 5 bases from V and 1 base from J, with 10 bases between. The CDR3 spells CATSARKGTDTQYF. CDR3 bases: TGTGCCACCAGCGCCAGGAAGGGCACAGATACGCAGTATTTT.